This T cell receptor beta chain was recovered during a study of CD8 T cells in ankylosing spondylitis. Regarding this clonotype: What it binds is unknown.

The V gene end was trimmed by 4 bases and the J gene end by 2 bases; junction bases not matched to a gene: 5. The CDR3 has 16 amino acids. CDR1 and CDR2 from the germline V gene are DFQATT and SNEGSKA (reference sequence). TCRdb analysed the 5' RACE reads with MiXCR anew, one entry per CDR3 protein. The sample has roughly 450,000 distinct CDR3 sequences; roughly 25% are singletons. Study outcomes and limitations: Ankylosing spondylitis blood appeared to be characterized by a TCR beta motif of 8 or 9 highly homologous variants.

The sequence derives from a male donor with ankylosing spondylitis. Material: blood, either unsorted or a sorted T cell fraction (not recorded which). The chain combines TRBV20-1 with TRBJ2-1, with 13 positions matching TRBD2. CDR3 in DNA: TGCAGTGCTATACTAGCGGGAGGGCGCGCCTACAATGAGCAGTTCTTC. Translating it yields CSAILAGGRAYNEQFF.